The 9 T cell receptor beta chains reported below all come from one sample, sequenced in a study of vaccination effects on CD4 cells after COVID-19. Subsequent to a culture period of about ten days, CD4+ T cells were isolated. All participants had two doses of either the BNT162b2 or mRNA-1273 vaccine. Their antigens are not known. Here immunoSEQ multiplex PCR was the method, and the copy in TCRdb shows in-frame clones only, minus some. The data contain about 71,000 clones, approximately 80% of them singletons. Sequencing was performed on CD4+ T cells from PBMCs cultured without peptide, taken after COVID-19 vaccination. These receptors were collected from a human donor who received a COVID-19 vaccine.

Only one count was recorded for this clone. The V call is TRBV18, the J call TRBJ1-1; 7 bases line up with TRBD1. The CDR3 spans 15 residues. Trimming cost V 4 bases and J 2 bases; bases outside gene matches: 7. CDR1 is KGHSH and CDR2 is LQKENI in the germline V gene. CDR3 in amino acids: CASSLTGTANTEAFF. The CDR3 region has the DNA TGTGCCAGCTCACTAACTGGGACAGCCAACACTGAAGCTTTCTTT.

This clone occurred once. V usage is TRBV2 and J usage is TRBJ1-5; 8 bases align to TRBD1. This CDR3 is built from 15 residues. Per germline, CDR1 SNHLY and CDR2 FYNNEI. After removal of 0 bases from V and 6 bases from J, the junction contained 4 bases not matched to a gene. The CDR3 spells CASSEAAGGGQPQHF. Written as DNA, the CDR3 is TGTGCCAGCAGTGAAGCGGCAGGGGGCGGTCAGCCCCAGCATTTT.

The chain carries TRBV19 and TRBJ2-3; D possibly corresponds to TRBD1 (6 bases). The V gene lost 0 bases and the J gene lost 1 base, with 11 bases spanning the gap. The CDR3 has 16 residues. Germline assignment: CDR1 LNHDA and CDR2 SQIVND (reference sequence). CDR3 residues: CASSIDPPGGTDTQYF. DNA of the CDR3: TGTGCCAGTAGTATAGATCCTCCAGGGGGCACAGATACGCAGTATTTT.

The chain employs TRBV6-6 and TRBJ1-2, with D possibly being TRBD1 (6 bases). This CDR3 is built from 12 residues. Germline V gives CDR1 MNHNY, CDR2 SVGAGI (reference sequence). The ends were cut back, 5 bases at V and 7 bases at J, with 11 bases in the middle. For the CDR3, the DNA is TGTGCCAGCAGTCCGGACAGCTCTGGCTACACCTTC. Its protein is CASSPDSSGYTF.

The rearrangement joins TRBV2 to TRBJ2-5, with a possible D match to TRBD2 (6 bases). Trimming left V 4 bases short and J 1 base short, with 13 bases between. The germline V gene has CDR1 SNHLY and CDR2 FYNNEI. CDR3 size: 15 residues. Here the CDR3 DNA reads TGTGCCAGCAGTGTCCGCCGGGACTTCCAAGAGACCCAGTACTTC. Its translation: CASSVRRDFQETQYF.

The CDR3 loop reads CASNPRAGVNQPQHF. The CDR3 DNA reads as TGTGCCAGCAACCCAAGGGCAGGGGTCAATCAGCCCCAGCATTTT. The V and J genes are TRBV28 and TRBJ1-5, with a possible D match to TRBD1 (6 bases). The ends were cut back, 7 bases at V and 3 bases at J, with 16 bases in the middle. This CDR3 has 15 amino acids. The germline gives CDR1 MDHEN, CDR2 SYDVKM.

The V call is TRBV7-2, the J call TRBJ2-3, with 8 bases identical to TRBD1. V trimming: 4 bases; J trimming: 6 bases; junction bases outside the gene matches: 3. Germline CDR1 SGHTA, CDR2 FQGNSA. This CDR3 has 13 residues. CDR3 residues: CASSYTGGDTQYF. DNA of the CDR3: TGTGCCAGCAGCTATACAGGGGGGGATACGCAGTATTTT. Complete variable domain (other parts from reference TRBV7-2 and TRBJ2-3): GAGVSQSPSNKVTEKGKDVELRCDPISGHTALYWYRQSLGQGLEFLIYFQGNSAPDKSGLPSDRFSAERTGGSVSTLTIQRTQQEDSAVYLCASSYTGGDTQYFGPGTRLTVL.

This rearrangement joins TRBV7-2 to TRBJ2-4, with 7 bases aligning to TRBD2. CDR1 SGHTA and CDR2 FQGNSA come from the germline V gene. The CDR3 spans 15 residues. V lost 5 bases and J lost 5; bases outside the gene matches: 9. The CDR3: CASSPGGGRENIQYF. The CDR3 DNA reads TGTGCCAGCAGCCCCGGGGGTGGGAGGGAAAACATTCAGTACTTC.

This chain connects TRBV27 to TRBJ1-4; D is perhaps TRBD1 (5 bases). The CDR3 runs to 14 residues. Germline CDR1 MNHEY, CDR2 SMNVEV (reference sequence). Trimming took 6 bases from V and 7 from J, leaving 15 bases between them. The chain's CDR3 is CASRAHGTVEKLFF. DNA of the CDR3: TGTGCCAGCAGGGCTCACGGGACGGTTGAAAAACTGTTTTTT.